The 18 T cell receptor beta chains in this list originate from one sample, sequenced in a study of cytomegalovirus exposure and HLA in healthy donors. Data came from immunoSEQ multiplex PCR; TCRdb stores just in-frame clones and leaves some out. The data show some 70,000 clones, 96% seen once. Sequenced input: PBMCs. The receptors shown here come from a man in his late teens or twenties in good health and CMV-seronegative.

This clone was picked up one time. The CDR3: CASSGRTGQETQYF. The DNA of the CDR3 is TGTGCCAGCAGCGGTCGGACAGGTCAAGAGACCCAGTACTTC. The chain combines TRBV9 with TRBJ2-5; 7 positions match TRBD1. CDR1 and CDR2 from the germline V gene are SGDLS and YYNGEE. V shed 3 bases and J 2 bases; nucleotides not matched to a gene: 4. This CDR3 spans 14 amino acids.

The chain employs TRBV5-8 and TRBJ1-2; D uncertain. The CDR3 runs 15 residues. Germline V gives CDR1 SGHTS, CDR2 YDEGEE. Trimming shortened V by 0 bases and J by 0 bases, and 9 bases separated the two germline ends. The CDR3 nucleotides are TGTGCCAGCAGCTTGGCTCGGGAAACTAACTATGGCTACACCTTC. It encodes CASSLARETNYGYTF.

V and J are TRBV7-6 and TRBJ1-1; unclear D gene. V shed 1 base and J shed 1 base, with 10 bases lying between them. Germline CDR1 SGHVS, CDR2 FNYEAQ. This CDR3 comprises 15 residues. The CDR3 sequence: CASSLVGPENTEAFF. The DNA for the CDR3 is TGTGCCAGCAGCTTAGTTGGCCCTGAGAACACTGAAGCTTTCTTT.

V is TRBV6-4 and J is TRBJ1-5, with D perhaps matching TRBD1 (6 bases). The CDR3 length is 15 residues. Deletions cut 4 bases from V and 2 bases from J, with 12 bases between. Germline V gives CDR1 MRHNA, CDR2 SNTAGT. CDR3 sequence reads: CASSATTGGNQPQHF. The CDR3 DNA follows: TGTGCCAGCAGTGCGACGACAGGCGGCAATCAGCCCCAGCATTTT.

This chain joins TRBV27 and TRBJ1-1, with D perhaps matching TRBD1 (6 bases). Germline CDR1 reads MNHEY; CDR2 reads SMNVEV (reference sequence). The ends were cut back, 2 bases at V and 11 bases at J, with 21 bases in the middle. This CDR3 is built from 15 residues. The CDR3, as DNA: TGTGCCAGCAGTTTAACGTTCCTAGGGGGGGGTTTGGCTTTCTTT. Its protein is CASSLTFLGGGLAFF.

The gene calls are TRBV19 and TRBJ2-3; tentative D call: TRBD1 (6 bases). Per the germline V gene, CDR1 is LNHDA and CDR2 is SQIVND (reference sequence). V lost 3 bases and J 2 bases, leaving 12 bases between the germline ends. The CDR3 length is 15 residues. The CDR3 DNA reads TGTGCCAGTAGTATGACCAGGGGCTACACAGATACGCAGTATTTT. Its translation: CASSMTRGYTDTQYF. Full variable domain (missing parts from reference TRBV19 and TRBJ2-3): DGGITQSPKYLFRKEGQNVTLSCEQNLNHDAMYWYRQDPGQGLRLIYYSQIVNDFQKGDIAEGYSVSREKKESFPLTVTSAQKNPTAFYLCASSMTRGYTDTQYFGPGTRLTVL.

The chain has TRBV7-9 and TRBJ2-5, with 8 bases lining up with TRBD1. This CDR3 spans 13 amino acids. The V and J ends lost 5 bases and 10 bases, in that order; junction bases with no gene match: 9. CDR1 is SEHNR, CDR2 FQNEAQ, per germline (reference sequence). Here the CDR3 reads CASSRTGRRSQYF. CDR3 coding DNA: TGTGCCAGCAGCAGGACAGGGCGAAGGAGCCAGTACTTC. The whole variable domain, filled in from reference TRBV7-9 and TRBJ2-5, reads DTGVSQNPRHKITKRGQNVTFRCDPISEHNRLYWYRQTLGQGPEFLTYFQNEAQLEKSRLLSDRFSAERPKGSFSTLEIQRTEQGDSAMYLCASSRTGRRSQYFGPGTRLLVL.

The chain is built from TRBV18 and TRBJ1-1; 9 bases match TRBD1. Germline-derived CDR1 and CDR2 are KGHSH and LQKENI. The CDR3 spans 15 residues. The junction had 9 bases not matched to a gene; V was cut back by 5 bases and J by 5 bases. The CDR3 sequence is CASSGRQGEGTEAFF. Written as DNA, the CDR3 is TGTGCCAGCTCAGGACGACAGGGGGAAGGGACTGAAGCTTTCTTT. The full variable domain, with the rest looked up from reference TRBV18 and TRBJ1-1, is NAGVMQNPRHLVRRRGQEARLRCSPMKGHSHVYWYRQLPEEGLKFMVYLQKENIIDESGMPKERFSAEFPKEGPSILRIQQVVRGDSAAYFCASSGRQGEGTEAFFGQGTRLTVV.

The rearrangement joins TRBV6-6 to TRBJ1-6; D uncertain. Germline assignment: CDR1 MNHNY and CDR2 SVGAGI (reference sequence). The CDR3 is 14 residues long. V dropped 4 bases and J dropped 8 bases, with 12 bases sitting between them. This CDR3 reads CASSLATEYSPLHF. Here the CDR3 DNA reads TGTGCCAGCAGTTTGGCGACGGAGTATTCACCCCTCCACTTT.

CDR3 DNA: TGTGCCAGCAGCGAATCCGGGACAGGGGCAAATTCACCCCTCCACTTT. Residues: CASSESGTGANSPLHF. The V and J genes are TRBV28 and TRBJ1-6; 10 bases line up with TRBD1. The CDR3 spans 16 residues. V was pared by 6 bases and J by 7 bases, with 9 bases of the junction left unmatched. Germline assignment: CDR1 MDHEN and CDR2 SYDVKM.

This clone was observed a single time. V usage is TRBV9 and J usage is TRBJ2-5, with 14 nucleotides matching TRBD2. This CDR3 region has 18 residues. V shed 0 bases, J shed 3 bases, and the junction held 7 bases outside the gene matches. Per germline, CDR1 SGDLS and CDR2 YYNGEE. This CDR3 is CASSVVGTSGSGEETQYF. In DNA form, the CDR3 reads TGTGCCAGCAGCGTAGTCGGGACTAGCGGGAGTGGGGAAGAGACCCAGTACTTC. Combining the CDR3 with reference TRBV9 and TRBJ2-5 gives the whole variable domain DSGVTQTPKHLITATGQRVTLRCSPRSGDLSVYWYQQSLDQGLQFLIQYYNGEERAKGNILERFSAQQFPDLHSELNLSSLELGDSALYFCASSVVGTSGSGEETQYFGPGTRLLVL.

The rearrangement joins TRBV5-8 to TRBJ1-1, with TRBD1 matching over 7 bases. The CDR3 contains 14 residues. V gave up 3 bases and J gave up 1 base; unmatched junction bases: 3. Germline lookup yields CDR1 SGHTS and CDR2 YDEGEE. The CDR3 reads CASSSQGGNTEAFF. As DNA, the CDR3 is TGTGCCAGCAGCTCCCAGGGGGGGAACACTGAAGCTTTCTTT. The full variable domain, its missing parts supplied by reference TRBV5-8 and TRBJ1-1, is EAGVTQSPTHLIKTRGQQATLRCSPISGHTSVYWYQQALGLGLQFLLWYDEGEERNRGNFPPRFSGRQFPNYSSELNVNALELEDSALYLCASSSQGGNTEAFFGQGTRLTVV.

The chain couples TRBV6-1 to TRBJ1-1, with 9 nucleotides matching TRBD1. The CDR3 spans 16 residues. The germline gives CDR1 MNHNS, CDR2 SASEGT. After removal of 3 bases from V and 5 bases from J, the junction contained 10 bases not matched to a gene. CDR3 coding DNA: TGTGCCAGCAGTGAGAGCCCTACAGGGGGCTGGACTGAAGCTTTCTTT. Translation: CASSESPTGGWTEAFF.

This chain joins TRBV27 and TRBJ2-5; the match to TRBD2 covers 8 bases. Trimming cost V 6 bases and J 5 bases; bases outside gene matches: 11. This CDR3 region has 15 residues. CDR1 and CDR2 from the germline V gene are MNHEY and SMNVEV (reference sequence). Here the CDR3 reads CASRLKREIRETQYF. The CDR3, as DNA: TGTGCCAGCAGATTAAAGCGGGAGATTCGCGAGACCCAGTACTTC.

This clone was observed once. The V call is TRBV29-1, the J call TRBJ2-7, with 10 bases aligning to TRBD2. The junction had 11 bases not matched to a gene; V was cut back by 0 bases and J by 6 bases. The CDR3 is made up of 16 amino acids. The germline V gene encodes CDR1 SQVTM and CDR2 ANQGSEA. The CDR3 loop reads CSVEDRLASGGGEQYF. DNA of the CDR3: TGCAGCGTTGAAGATAGACTAGCGAGCGGGGGGGGCGAGCAGTACTTC.

The V gene is TRBV20-1, the J gene TRBJ2-7; perhaps TRBD1 as D (5 bases). The CDR3 extends over 11 amino acids. CDR1 is DFQATT and CDR2 is SNEGSKA in the germline V gene (reference sequence). V was clipped by 3 bases and J by 5 bases, with 8 bases between them. This CDR3 is CSASTGNEQYF. CDR3 DNA sequence: TGCAGTGCTAGTACAGGTAACGAGCAGTACTTC.

The chain employs TRBV6-1 and TRBJ1-3; D is unclear. Per germline, CDR1 MNHNS and CDR2 SASEGT. The CDR3 runs to 15 residues. V gave up 0 bases and J gave up 0 bases, with 6 bases separating them. CDR3 region: CASSEAAGSGNTIYF. As DNA, the CDR3 is TGTGCCAGCAGTGAAGCAGCAGGCTCTGGAAACACCATATATTTT.

This clone was seen only once. V is TRBV4-1 and J is TRBJ2-7; 8 bases fit TRBD1. V trimming: 1 base; J trimming: 5 bases; junction bases outside the gene matches: 10. CDR1 and CDR2 from the germline V gene are MGHRA and YSYEKL. CDR3 length: 16 residues. The CDR3 DNA reads TGCGCCAGCAGCCAAGGGCGGTGGACAGGGAAGGACGAGCAGTACTTC. Its translation is CASSQGRWTGKDEQYF.